This T cell receptor (beta chain) derives from a study of tumor-infiltrating lymphocytes in primary liver carcinoma. Overall study context: About 3.65 to 8 million productive TCRbeta reads were obtained from the samples, with similar numbers across tissue types.

Germline V gives CDR1 SGHAT, CDR2 FQNNGV. The CDR3 consists of 13 residues. Bulk tissue was left unsorted, and RNA and DNA were co-extracted from about 19-30 mg of it. Study-wide results and limits: In tumor-adjacent and tumor-blood pairs, overlap was lower than in tumor region pairs.

The authors made TCR beta cDNA from 400 to 600 ng total RNA with a constant-region primer. ARM-PCR, slightly modified, supplied the TCR beta libraries through three nested multiplex PCR rounds. A C-beta reverse primer and TRBV1-TRBV30 forward primers served in each of the first two PCR rounds, at ten to eleven cycles apiece. TCRdb used MiXCR to reprocess the multiplex PCR reads, holding one entry per CDR3 protein. The sample shows 90,000 to 150,000 distinct CDR3 sequences, approximately 71% of them seen only once. With respect to this clonotype: Its specificity is unknown.

The receptor comes from a woman in her sixties or seventies with primary liver carcinoma and hepatitis B virus infection. The V call is TRBV11-2, the J call TRBJ2-7, with D unclear. The sample was tumor-adjacent normal liver tissue. CDR3 protein: CVGSFRSGVEQYF. The CDR3 DNA reads TGTGTCGGCAGCTTTCGGTCTGGGGTCGAGCAGTACTTC. The entire variable domain, with the rest obtained from reference TRBV11-2 and TRBJ2-7, is as follows: EAGVAQSPRYKIIEKRQSVAFWCNPISGHATLYWYQQILGQGPKLLIQFQNNGVVDDSQLPKDRFSAERLKGVDSTLKIQPAKLEDSAVYLCVGSFRSGVEQYFGPGTRLTVT.